The 23 T cell receptor beta chains below were found in one sample sequenced in a study of T cells after yellow fever vaccination. TCRdb re-derived calls from the 5' RACE reads in MiXCR, one entry per CDR3 protein. The sample holds about 320,000 distinct CDR3 sequences, around 10% seen once. The material was CD4+ T cells sorted from PBMCs, obtained 45 days after the yellow fever booster vaccination. The source of these receptors is a man aged 18 to 35 who received the YFV17D yellow fever vaccine.

The chain joins TRBV5-1 to TRBJ2-1; perhaps TRBD1 as D (5 bases). V was cut by 6 bases and J by 2 bases, with 9 bases left in between. Germline lookup yields CDR1 SGHRS and CDR2 YFSETQ. This CDR3 comprises 13 residues. CDR3 protein: CASNTGTYNEQFF. Here the CDR3 DNA reads TGCGCCAGCAATACAGGTACCTACAATGAGCAGTTCTTC.

This clonotype was seen at least ten times. The rearrangement links TRBV20-1 to TRBJ2-7, with D possibly TRBD2 on 6 matching bases. The length of the CDR3 is 14 residues. Germline V gene sequence: CDR1 DFQATT, CDR2 SNEGSKA (reference sequence). Deletions cut 5 bases from V and 3 bases from J, with 17 bases between. In DNA, the CDR3 is TGCAGTGCTGCCCTGAGTCGGGGGAGCTACGAGCAGTACTTC. Translation gives CSAALSRGSYEQYF.

This clonotype was counted at least ten times. The V and J genes are TRBV6-6 and TRBJ2-7; D tentatively fits TRBD1 or TRBD2 (5 bases each). This CDR3 region has 12 residues. V dropped 8 bases and J dropped 3 bases, with 11 bases sitting between them. The germline V gene encodes CDR1 MNHNY and CDR2 SVGAGI (reference sequence). The CDR3 loop is CASEGPYYEQYV. The CDR3 DNA reads as TGTGCCAGCGAGGGGCCGTACTACGAGCAGTACGTC.

The chain recombines TRBV2 with TRBJ2-2; tentative D call: TRBD1 (6 bases). CDR1 is SNHLY, CDR2 FYNNEI, per germline. V dropped 5 bases and J dropped 1 base, with 17 bases sitting between them. CDR3 length: 17 amino acids. CDR3 residues: CASSSLTGWGNTGELFF. The CDR3 coding sequence is TGTGCCAGCAGTTCCCTGACAGGCTGGGGGAACACCGGGGAGCTGTTTTTT.

The V call is TRBV5-1, the J call TRBJ2-5; D may match TRBD1 or TRBD2 (5 bases each). This CDR3 is 16 amino acids long. Germline V lookup: CDR1 SGHRS, CDR2 YFSETQ. The V and J ends lost 4 bases and 3 bases respectively, with 19 bases between them. For the CDR3, the DNA is TGCGCCAGCAGCACGGGGACCGGGACCCGCAAAGAGACCCAGTACTTC. Amino acid sequence: CASSTGTGTRKETQYF.

This clonotype has only a few counts. The chain combines TRBV5-1 with TRBJ2-7; the match to TRBD1 covers 10 bases. Germline CDR1 is SGHRS and CDR2 is YFSETQ. The CDR3 totals 14 residues. V lost 0 bases to trimming and J lost 9 bases; unmatched junction nucleotides: 6. This CDR3 is CASSLDRDRGGQYF. Here the CDR3 DNA reads TGCGCCAGCAGCTTGGACCGGGACAGGGGTGGGCAGTACTTC.

This clonotype was found a few times. One end of the junction fails to match germline, which may point to a read error. The chain joins TRBV5-1 to TRBJ1-1, with D possibly matching TRBD1 (6 bases). Germline CDR1 is SGHRS and CDR2 is YFSETQ. This CDR3 spans 14 amino acids. The chain's CDR3 is CASRLGTFNTEAFF. The CDR3 DNA follows: TGCGCCAGCAGATTGGGGACATTTAACACTGAAGCTTTCTTT.

This clonotype was picked up a small number of times. This rearrangement joins TRBV7-2 to TRBJ2-3, with no clear D. This CDR3 contains 14 residues. Germline CDR1 is SGHTA and CDR2 is FQGNSA. V shed 0 bases and J shed 4 bases, with 8 bases lying between them. As DNA, the CDR3 is TGTGCCAGCAGCTTAGCTGCAGCCCCAGATACGCAGTATTTT. Residues: CASSLAAAPDTQYF.

This clonotype has a handful of counts. The V gene is TRBV12-3 or TRBV12-4, the J gene TRBJ1-4, with a possible D match to TRBD1 (6 bases). Trimming cost V 1 base and J 7 bases, with 10 bases left between them. The CDR3 spans 14 residues. CDR3 sequence reads: CASSLEGGGEKLFF. The CDR3 DNA reads as TGTGCCAGCAGTTTAGAGGGGGGTGGTGAAAAACTGTTTTTT.

This clonotype was counted between two and nine times. The CDR3 here is CASSQDLSRGHTDTQYF. The CDR3 DNA reads as TGTGCCAGCAGCCAAGATCTTTCGAGGGGGCACACAGATACGCAGTATTTT. This rearrangement joins TRBV4-2 to TRBJ2-3, with 7 bases aligning to TRBD1. V was clipped by 0 bases and J by 2 bases; unmatched bases: 8. Germline-derived CDR1 and CDR2 are LGHNA and YNFKEQ. CDR3 length: 17 residues.

This chain links TRBV27 with TRBJ2-7, with 7 nucleotides matching TRBD2. Germline V CDR1 and CDR2: MNHEY, SMNVEV (reference sequence). This CDR3 has 15 amino acids. J gave up 6 bases and V 2 bases, and 10 bases lay outside the gene matches. The CDR3 sequence is CASSLRSQGGFEQYF. Written as DNA, the CDR3 is TGTGCCAGCAGTTTAAGGTCCCAGGGAGGGTTCGAGCAGTACTTC.

In its sample, this clonotype was seen a few times. V is TRBV29-1 and J is TRBJ1-5, with no clear D. Germline V gene data show CDR1 as SQVTM and CDR2 as ANQGSEA. Trimming left V 7 bases short and J 3 bases short, with 13 bases between. CDR3 length: 13 amino acids. CDR3 in amino acids: CSAIGQPNQPQHF. In DNA form, the CDR3 reads TGCAGCGCTATTGGGCAGCCCAATCAGCCCCAGCATTTT.

This clonotype was observed a handful of times. The chain uses TRBV4-3 and TRBJ2-3; D uncertain. CDR1 and CDR2 (germline): LGHNA, YSLEER. This CDR3 is 12 amino acids long. Between the trimmed V and J ends, which lost 0 bases and 8 bases, there was a span of 6 bases. The chain's CDR3 is CASSQDGGTQYF. The CDR3 region has the DNA TGCGCCAGCAGCCAAGACGGTGGTACGCAGTATTTT.

This clonotype was seen many times. The genes are TRBV29-1 and TRBJ1-1; D ambiguous. V was shortened by 4 bases and J by 11 bases, with 11 bases between the two germline ends. Looked up from germline, CDR1 is SQVTM and CDR2 is ANQGSEA. The CDR3 covers 10 residues. The CDR3 DNA reads as TGCAGCGTTGCCTCAACGAGGGCTTTCTTT. Translating gives CSVASTRAFF.

The V call is TRBV12-1, the J call TRBJ2-7; the D call of TRBD1 is as the table states it, not checked on the DNA. TRBV12-1 has pseudogene status. The CDR3 extends over 17 amino acids. Here the CDR3 reads CASSFTYAGENPYEQYV. CDR3 in DNA: TGTGCCAGCAGCTTTACTTATGCAGGGGAGAACCCCTACGAGCAGTACGTC.

This clonotype was detected only a few times. This chain links TRBV7-2 with TRBJ2-3; possibly TRBD2 for D (5 bases). The germline V and J ends were trimmed by 8 bases and 7 bases, with 13 bases remaining between them. Germline values: CDR1 SGHTA, CDR2 FQGNSA. The CDR3 sequence is 12 residues long. The CDR3 DNA is TGTGCCAGCGGATTTGGACTGAATACGCAGTATTTT. It translates to CASGFGLNTQYF.

The V gene is TRBV20-1, the J gene TRBJ1-5; D not certain. There are 12 residues in the CDR3. Looked up from germline, CDR1 is DFQATT and CDR2 is SNEGSKA (reference sequence). V shed 3 bases and J shed 1 base, with 4 bases lying between them. CDR3 sequence (DNA): TGCAGTGCTAGTAAGAGCAATCAGCCCCAGCATTTT. Its protein product is CSASKSNQPQHF.

This clonotype was picked up a small number of times. The chain joins TRBV5-6 to TRBJ1-2, with 7 bases that match TRBD1. This CDR3 has 15 amino acids. Unmatched junction bases numbered 14, after V lost 4 bases and J lost 8 bases. Germline V lookup: CDR1 SGHDT, CDR2 YYEEEE. This chain's CDR3 is CASSEGPMGQPGYTF. The CDR3 DNA reads as TGTGCCAGCAGCGAAGGGCCTATGGGACAGCCCGGCTACACCTTC. The full variable domain, completed using reference TRBV5-6 and TRBJ1-2, is DAGVTQSPTHLIKTRGQQVTLRCSPKSGHDTVSWYQQALGQGPQFIFQYYEEEERQRGNFPDRFSGHQFPNYSSELNVNALLLGDSALYLCASSEGPMGQPGYTFGSGTRLTVV.

This clonotype was seen a few times. V gene TRBV7-3 combines with J gene TRBJ2-7, with 8 bases that match TRBD1. The CDR3 extends over 14 amino acids. CDR1 and CDR2 (germline): SGHTA, FQGTGA. Germline trimming cut 5 bases from V and 5 bases from J; bases unmatched to any gene: 8. CDR3 protein: CASSLGQAVNEQYF. CDR3 nucleotide sequence: TGTGCCAGCAGCCTGGGACAGGCGGTCAACGAGCAGTACTTC.

This clonotype came up a few times. For the CDR3, the DNA is TGTGCCAGCAGCGTAGGGACAGCGAATCAGCCCCAGCATTTT. This sequence encodes CASSVGTANQPQHF. This chain joins TRBV9 and TRBJ1-5; TRBD1 might be the D (6 bases). Trimming took off 0 bases at V and 4 bases at J, with 8 bases between the two ends. Germline V lookup: CDR1 SGDLS, CDR2 YYNGEE. The CDR3 sequence is 14 residues long.

This chain uses TRBV5-6 with TRBJ1-1; unclear D gene. The CDR3 has 13 amino acids. Trimming removed 5 bases at V and 5 bases at J, with 13 bases between. CDR1 is SGHDT, CDR2 YYEEEE, per germline. CDR3 amino acids: CASRSQRFTEAFF. CDR3 coding DNA: TGTGCCAGCAGGTCCCAGAGGTTTACTGAAGCTTTCTTT.

This clonotype was found a few times. The chain couples TRBV7-9 to TRBJ2-5; D gene uncertain. V gave up 10 bases and J gave up 5 bases, with 20 bases separating them. The length of the CDR3 is 14 residues. Germline CDR1 SEHNR, CDR2 FQNEAQ (reference sequence). In DNA form, the CDR3 reads TGTGCCACAGTCGAGCAGAGGTTCCACGAGACCCAGTACTTC. Translation gives CATVEQRFHETQYF.

This clonotype turned up a few times. V gene TRBV25-1 combines with J gene TRBJ1-2; possibly TRBD1 for D (6 bases). The germline V gene has CDR1 MGHDK and CDR2 SYGVNS. The CDR3 consists of 13 residues. Trimming cost V 6 bases and J 7 bases, with 15 bases left between them. The CDR3 is CASSKGEIGGYTF. The CDR3 DNA reads TGTGCCAGCAGCAAGGGGGAAATCGGTGGCTACACCTTC.